This T cell receptor (beta chain) was sequenced in a study of cytomegalovirus exposure and HLA in healthy donors. Overall study findings and caveats: Exclusion as indistinguishable affected some V segments, including TRBV6-2 and TRBV6-3.

Germline CDR1 LNHNV, CDR2 YYDKDF (reference sequence). The CDR3 length is 16 residues. V lost 5 bases and J lost 0, with 14 bases in between. Regarding donors, all were healthy bone marrow donors. At collection, donors were nominally healthy, but unrecorded immune exposures were probable. With regard to this clone: The antigen remains unidentified.

This PCR relied on a set of 60 Vbeta primers and 13 Jbeta primers. Original methodology: Approximately 11 million of the about 80 million unique TCR beta chains counted in a later analysis were shared. Only in-frame clones appear in the TCRdb table, and some are missing; sequencing was by immunoSEQ multiplex PCR. That table gives V, J and clone size, and the DNA gave D and trimming. This table holds under 200,000 clones, roughly 80% found once. The rearrangement uses TRBV15 and TRBJ1-3; D not resolved. Sequences were obtained from PBMCs. This receptor was taken from a woman under 30 in good health and CMV-seronegative. Written as DNA, the CDR3 is TGTGCCACCAGCGGCCGACGGGAAAACTCTGGAAACACCATATATTTT. It codes for CATSGRRENSGNTIYF. Looking up the rest from reference TRBV15 and TRBJ1-3 gives the full variable domain: DAMVIQNPRYQVTQFGKPVTLSCSQTLNHNVMYWYQQKSSQAPKLLFHYYDKDFNNEADTPDNFQSRRPNTSFCFLDIRSPGLGDTAMYLCATSGRRENSGNTIYFGEGSWLTVV.